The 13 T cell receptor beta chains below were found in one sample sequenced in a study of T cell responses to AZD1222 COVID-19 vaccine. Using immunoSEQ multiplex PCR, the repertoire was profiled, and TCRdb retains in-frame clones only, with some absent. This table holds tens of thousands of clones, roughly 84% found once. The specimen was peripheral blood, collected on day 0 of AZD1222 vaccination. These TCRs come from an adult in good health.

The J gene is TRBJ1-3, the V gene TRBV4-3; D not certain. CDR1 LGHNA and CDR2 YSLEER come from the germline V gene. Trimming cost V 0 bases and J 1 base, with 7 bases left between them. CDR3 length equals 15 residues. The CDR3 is CASSQDARSGNTIYF. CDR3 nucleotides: TGCGCCAGCAGCCAAGACGCCAGGTCTGGAAACACCATATATTTT.

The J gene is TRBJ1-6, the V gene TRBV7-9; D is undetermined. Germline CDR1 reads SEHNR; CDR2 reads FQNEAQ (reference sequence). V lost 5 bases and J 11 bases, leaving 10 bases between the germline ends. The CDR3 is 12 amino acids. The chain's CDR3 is CASSVYQTPLHF. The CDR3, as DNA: TGTGCCAGCAGCGTTTACCAGACACCCCTCCACTTT.

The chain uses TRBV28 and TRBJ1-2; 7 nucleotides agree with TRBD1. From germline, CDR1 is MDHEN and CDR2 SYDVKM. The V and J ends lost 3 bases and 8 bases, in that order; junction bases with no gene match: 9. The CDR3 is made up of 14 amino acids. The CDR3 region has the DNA TGTGCCAGCAGTTTTGGGACAGACGGTTTCGGCTACACCTTC. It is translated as CASSFGTDGFGYTF.

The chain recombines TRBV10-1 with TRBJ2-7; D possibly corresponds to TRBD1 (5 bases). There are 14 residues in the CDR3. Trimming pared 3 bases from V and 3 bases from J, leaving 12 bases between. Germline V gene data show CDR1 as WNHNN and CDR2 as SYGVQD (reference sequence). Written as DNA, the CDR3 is TGCGCCAGCAGTGATTCAGGGTGGAGCTACGAGCAGTACTTC. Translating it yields CASSDSGWSYEQYF.

The CDR3 DNA reads as TGTGCCAGCAGCGTAGCGGACAGGGGATTCGCTGGCTACACCTTC. Its protein is CASSVADRGFAGYTF. The chain is built from TRBV9 and TRBJ1-2; 9 bases are shared with TRBD1. The CDR3 is 15 residues long. V shed 0 bases and J 7 bases; nucleotides not matched to a gene: 7. CDR1 is SGDLS, CDR2 YYNGEE, per germline.

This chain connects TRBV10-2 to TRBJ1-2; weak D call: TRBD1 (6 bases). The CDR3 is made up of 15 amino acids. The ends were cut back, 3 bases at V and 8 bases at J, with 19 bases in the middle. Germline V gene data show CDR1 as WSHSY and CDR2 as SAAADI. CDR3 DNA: TGCGCCAGCAGTGACCCAACTGGGGGGACATTCGGCTACACCTTC. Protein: CASSDPTGGTFGYTF.

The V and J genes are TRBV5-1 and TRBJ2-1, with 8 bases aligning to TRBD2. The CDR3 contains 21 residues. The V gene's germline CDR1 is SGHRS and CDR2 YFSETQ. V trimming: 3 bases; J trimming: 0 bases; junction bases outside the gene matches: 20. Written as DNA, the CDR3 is TGCGCCAGCAGCTACCATCTTAAAGCGGGGGTGAACCCTAGCTCCTACAATGAGCAGTTCTTC. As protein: CASSYHLKAGVNPSSYNEQFF.

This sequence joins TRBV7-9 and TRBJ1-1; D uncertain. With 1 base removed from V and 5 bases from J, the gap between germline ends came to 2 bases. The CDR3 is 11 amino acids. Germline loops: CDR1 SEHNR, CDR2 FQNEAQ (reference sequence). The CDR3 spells CASSLGTEAFF. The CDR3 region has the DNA TGTGCCAGCAGCTTAGGGACTGAAGCTTTCTTT.

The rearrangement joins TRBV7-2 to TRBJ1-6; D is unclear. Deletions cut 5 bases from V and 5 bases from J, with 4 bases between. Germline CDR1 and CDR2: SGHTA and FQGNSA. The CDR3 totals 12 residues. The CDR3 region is CASSANNSPLHF. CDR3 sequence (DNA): TGTGCCAGCAGCGCAAATAATTCACCCCTCCACTTT.

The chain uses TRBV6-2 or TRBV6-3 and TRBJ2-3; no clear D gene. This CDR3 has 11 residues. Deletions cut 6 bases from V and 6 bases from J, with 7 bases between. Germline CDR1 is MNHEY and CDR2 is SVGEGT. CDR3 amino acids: CASSFGDTQYF. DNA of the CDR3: TGTGCCAGCAGCTTTGGGGATACGCAGTATTTT.

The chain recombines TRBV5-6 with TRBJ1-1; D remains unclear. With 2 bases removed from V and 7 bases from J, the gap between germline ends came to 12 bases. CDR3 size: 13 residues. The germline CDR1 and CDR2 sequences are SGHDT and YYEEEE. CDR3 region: CASSFLQRDEAFF. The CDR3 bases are TGTGCCAGCAGCTTCCTCCAGCGAGATGAAGCTTTCTTT.

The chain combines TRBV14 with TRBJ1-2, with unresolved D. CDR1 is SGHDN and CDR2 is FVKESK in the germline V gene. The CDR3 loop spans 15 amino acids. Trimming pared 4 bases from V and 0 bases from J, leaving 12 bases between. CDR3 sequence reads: CASSRMEVANYGYTF. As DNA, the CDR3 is TGTGCCAGCAGCCGAATGGAGGTTGCTAACTATGGCTACACCTTC.

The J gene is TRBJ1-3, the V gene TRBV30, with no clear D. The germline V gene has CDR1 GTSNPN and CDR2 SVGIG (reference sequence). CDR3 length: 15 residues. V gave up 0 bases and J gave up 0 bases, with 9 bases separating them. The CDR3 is CAWSVGSGSGNTIYF. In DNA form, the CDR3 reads TGTGCCTGGAGTGTTGGGTCAGGCTCTGGAAACACCATATATTTT.